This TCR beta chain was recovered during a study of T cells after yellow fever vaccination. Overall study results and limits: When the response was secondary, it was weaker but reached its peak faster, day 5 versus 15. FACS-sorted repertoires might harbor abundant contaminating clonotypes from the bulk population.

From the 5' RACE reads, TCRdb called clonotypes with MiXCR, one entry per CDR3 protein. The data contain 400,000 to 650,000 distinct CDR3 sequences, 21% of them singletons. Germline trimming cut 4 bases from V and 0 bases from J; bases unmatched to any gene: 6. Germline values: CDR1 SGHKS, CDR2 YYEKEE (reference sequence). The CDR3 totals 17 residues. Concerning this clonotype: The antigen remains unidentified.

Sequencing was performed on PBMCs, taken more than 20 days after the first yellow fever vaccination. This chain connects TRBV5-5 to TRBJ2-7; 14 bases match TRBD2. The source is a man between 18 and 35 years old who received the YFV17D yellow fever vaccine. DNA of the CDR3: TGTGCCAGCAGCCCGGGACTAGCGGGGGCTCCCTCCTACGAGCAGTACTTC. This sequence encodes CASSPGLAGAPSYEQYF.